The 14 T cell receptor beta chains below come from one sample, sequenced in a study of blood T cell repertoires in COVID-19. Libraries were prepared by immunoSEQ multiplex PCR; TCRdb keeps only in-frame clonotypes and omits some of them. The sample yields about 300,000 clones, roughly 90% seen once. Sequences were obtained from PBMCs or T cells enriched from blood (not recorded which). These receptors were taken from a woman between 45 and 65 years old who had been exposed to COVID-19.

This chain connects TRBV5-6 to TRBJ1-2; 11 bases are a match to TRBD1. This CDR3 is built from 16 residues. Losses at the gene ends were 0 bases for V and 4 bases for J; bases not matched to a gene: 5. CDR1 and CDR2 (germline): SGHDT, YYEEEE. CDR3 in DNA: TGTGCCAGCAGCTTGGCAGGACAGGGGGCAGGCTATGGCTACACCTTC. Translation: CASSLAGQGAGYGYTF.

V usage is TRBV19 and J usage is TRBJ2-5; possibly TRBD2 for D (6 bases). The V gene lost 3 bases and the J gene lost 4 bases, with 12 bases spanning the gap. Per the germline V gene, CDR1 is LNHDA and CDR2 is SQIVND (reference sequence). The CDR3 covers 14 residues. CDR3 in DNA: TGTGCCAGTAGTATTTCTGCGGGAACAGAGACCCAGTACTTC. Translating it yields CASSISAGTETQYF.

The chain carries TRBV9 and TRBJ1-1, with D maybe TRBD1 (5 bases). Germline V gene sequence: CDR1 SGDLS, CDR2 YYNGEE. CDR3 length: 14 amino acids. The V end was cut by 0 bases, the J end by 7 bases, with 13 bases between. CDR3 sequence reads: CASSVASHQGEAFF. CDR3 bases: TGTGCCAGCAGCGTAGCTTCCCACCAGGGTGAAGCTTTCTTT.

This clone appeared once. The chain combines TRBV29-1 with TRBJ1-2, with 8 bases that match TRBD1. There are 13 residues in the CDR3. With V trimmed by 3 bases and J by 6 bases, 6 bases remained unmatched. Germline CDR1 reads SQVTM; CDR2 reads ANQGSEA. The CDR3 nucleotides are TGCAGCGTTGATGGGGCAGGGGGCCATGGCTACACCTTC. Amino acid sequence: CSVDGAGGHGYTF.

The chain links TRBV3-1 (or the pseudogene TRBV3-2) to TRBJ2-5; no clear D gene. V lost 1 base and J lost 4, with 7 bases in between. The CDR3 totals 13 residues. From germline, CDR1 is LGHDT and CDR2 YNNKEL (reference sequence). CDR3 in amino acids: CASSQGRSETQYF. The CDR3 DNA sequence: TGTGCCAGCAGCCAAGGTAGATCAGAGACCCAGTACTTC.

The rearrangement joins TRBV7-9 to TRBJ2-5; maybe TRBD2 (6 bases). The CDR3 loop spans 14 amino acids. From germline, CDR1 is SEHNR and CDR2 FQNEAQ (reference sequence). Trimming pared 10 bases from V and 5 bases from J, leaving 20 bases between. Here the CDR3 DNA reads TGTGCCATGACGGCGCGGGAAGGCCCGGAGACCCAGTACTTC. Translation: CAMTAREGPETQYF. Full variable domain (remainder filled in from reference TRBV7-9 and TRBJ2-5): DTGVSQNPRHKITKRGQNVTFRCDPISEHNRLYWYRQTLGQGPEFLTYFQNEAQLEKSRLLSDRFSAERPKGSFSTLEIQRTEQGDSAMYLCAMTAREGPETQYFGPGTRLLVL.

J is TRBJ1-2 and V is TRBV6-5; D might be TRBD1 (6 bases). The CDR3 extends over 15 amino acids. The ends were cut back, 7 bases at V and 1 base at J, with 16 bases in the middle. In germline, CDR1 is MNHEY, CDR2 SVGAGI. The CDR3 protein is CASNQMDRINYGYTF. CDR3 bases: TGTGCCAGCAATCAAATGGACAGAATTAACTATGGCTACACCTTC.

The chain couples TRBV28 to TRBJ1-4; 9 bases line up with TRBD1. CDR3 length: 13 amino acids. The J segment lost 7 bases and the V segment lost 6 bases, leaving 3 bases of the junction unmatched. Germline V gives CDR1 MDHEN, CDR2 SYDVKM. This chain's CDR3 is CASSTGGVEKLFF. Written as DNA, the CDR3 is TGTGCCAGCAGCACAGGGGGCGTTGAAAAACTGTTTTTT.

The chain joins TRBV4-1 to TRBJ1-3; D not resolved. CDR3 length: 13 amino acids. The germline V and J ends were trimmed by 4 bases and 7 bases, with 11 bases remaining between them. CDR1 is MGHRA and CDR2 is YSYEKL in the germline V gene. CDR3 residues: CASSRISGNTIYF. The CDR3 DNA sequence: TGCGCCAGCAGCCGAATTTCGGGGAACACCATATATTTT.

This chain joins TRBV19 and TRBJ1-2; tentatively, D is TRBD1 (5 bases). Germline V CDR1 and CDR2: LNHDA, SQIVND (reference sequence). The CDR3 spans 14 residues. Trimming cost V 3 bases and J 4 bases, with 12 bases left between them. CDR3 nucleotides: TGTGCCAGTAGTATTTCTCAGGGCCCCTATGGCTACACCTTC. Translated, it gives CASSISQGPYGYTF.

CDR3: CASSQVSGLAGGETQYF. The DNA for the CDR3 is TGTGCCAGCAGCCAAGTGTCAGGACTAGCGGGGGGGGAGACCCAGTACTTC. The V and J genes are TRBV4-2 and TRBJ2-5, with 15 bases fitting TRBD2. This CDR3 is built from 17 residues. The germline gives CDR1 LGHNA, CDR2 YNFKEQ. Germline trimming cut 1 base from V and 5 bases from J; bases unmatched to any gene: 5.

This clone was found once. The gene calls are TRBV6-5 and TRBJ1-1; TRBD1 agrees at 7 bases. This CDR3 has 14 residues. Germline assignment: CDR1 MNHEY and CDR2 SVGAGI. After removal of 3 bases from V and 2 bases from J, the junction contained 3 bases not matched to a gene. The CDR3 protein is CASSYYRGNTEAFF. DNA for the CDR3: TGTGCCAGCAGTTATTACAGGGGTAACACTGAAGCTTTCTTT.

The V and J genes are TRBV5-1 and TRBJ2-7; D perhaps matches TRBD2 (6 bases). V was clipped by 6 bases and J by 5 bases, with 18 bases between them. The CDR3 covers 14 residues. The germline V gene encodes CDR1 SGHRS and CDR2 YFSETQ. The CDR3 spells CASTLGGAQDEQYF. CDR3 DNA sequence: TGCGCCAGCACCCTGGGGGGAGCCCAAGACGAGCAGTACTTC.

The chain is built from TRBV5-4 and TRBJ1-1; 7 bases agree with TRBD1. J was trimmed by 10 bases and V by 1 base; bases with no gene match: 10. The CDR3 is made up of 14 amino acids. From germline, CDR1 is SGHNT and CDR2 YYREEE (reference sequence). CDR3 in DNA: TGTGCCAGCAGCTTGACAGGGGTAAAGGCTGCAGCTTTCTTT. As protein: CASSLTGVKAAAFF.